The clone carrying this T cell receptor beta chain has just a few counts. CDR3 length: 13 amino acids. Germline-derived CDR1 and CDR2 are SGDLS and YYNGEE. V shed 3 bases, J shed 6 bases, and the junction held 4 bases outside the gene matches. These data originate in a study of blood T cell repertoires in COVID-19. At the level of the study: COVID-19 samples from acute and convalescent phases originated in the United States, Italy and Spain. The analysed material was cDNA or gDNA that came from T cells, B-cell-depleted T cells, or PBMCs.

In the authors' methods: Reference gene primer amplification yielded estimated nucleated cell counts. Measured with immunoSEQ multiplex PCR; TCRdb has only the in-frame clones, and not every one. That table furnishes V, J and clone size, whereas the DNA furnished D and trimming. The sample includes fewer than 350,000 clones, around 86% of them seen just once. The chain couples TRBV9 to TRBJ2-7, with 9 bases identical to TRBD1. Sequencing was performed on peripheral blood. This clonotype originated in a woman aged 60 to 75 with active or convalescent COVID-19. The CDR3, as DNA: TGTGCCAGCAGCGAGCAGACAGGGGGCGAGCAGTACTTC. This encodes CASSEQTGGEQYF.